These 26 T cell receptor beta chains were all obtained from the same sample, sequenced in a study of HIV-infected patients and healthy controls. All unsorted peripheral T cells were captured because whole blood was used without fractionation. Alpha and beta constant-region primers primed reverse transcription of around 550 ng RNA. Each of the alpha and beta chains got its own library through chain-specific third strand synthesis with indices. TCRdb itself ran the 5' RACE reads through MiXCR, one entry per CDR3 protein. The table has more than 4,500 distinct CDR3 sequences, roughly 10% seen once. Sequencing was performed on blood, taken before antiretroviral therapy. Receptor source: an adult with HIV infection.

This clonotype has just a few counts. This rearrangement joins TRBV2 to TRBJ2-4; D is possibly TRBD2 (7 bases). Germline V lookup: CDR1 SNHLY, CDR2 FYNNEI. V lost 7 bases, J lost 0 bases, and 13 bases lay in between. There are 15 residues in the CDR3. This CDR3 reads CASKGGGLAKNIQYF. The DNA of the CDR3 is TGTGCCAGCAAGGGAGGGGGTCTAGCCAAAAACATTCAGTACTTC.

The rearrangement uses TRBV14 and TRBJ2-3; perhaps TRBD2 as D (5 bases). Germline V gene lookup returns CDR1 SGHDN and CDR2 FVKESK. V lost 0 bases and J lost 2, with 15 bases in between. This CDR3 contains 17 residues. The CDR3 DNA reads as TGTGCCAGCAGCCAAGATTACGGGGAACCGTTCACAGATACGCAGTATTTT. Its protein is CASSQDYGEPFTDTQYF.

This clonotype was counted many times. Here the CDR3 DNA reads TGTGCCAGCAGTCACAGGGCCCCGCCGGGAGAGCAGTACTTC. Translation: CASSHRAPPGEQYF. The chain carries TRBV12-3 or TRBV12-4 and TRBJ2-7; D is perhaps TRBD1 (6 bases). V lost 5 bases and J lost 7, with 18 bases in between. CDR3 size: 14 residues.

This clonotype is labeled medium-sized (0.01 to 0.1%). The J gene is TRBJ2-1, the V gene TRBV11-3; D unclear. Trimming took 1 base from V and 2 from J, leaving 9 bases between them. The CDR3 is made up of 15 amino acids. The germline gives CDR1 SGHNT, CDR2 YENEEA. The CDR3 region is CASSLGVGTYNEQFF. The CDR3 DNA sequence: TGTGCCAGCAGCTTAGGTGTGGGAACCTACAATGAGCAGTTCTTC.

By share, this clonotype ranks as medium-sized. The chain combines TRBV2 with TRBJ2-5, with TRBD2 matching over 11 bases. CDR1 is SNHLY, CDR2 FYNNEI, per germline. The CDR3 covers 17 residues. V gave up 4 bases and J gave up 4 bases; unmatched junction bases: 11. CDR3 coding DNA: TGTGCCAGCAGTGGGATAGCGGGGGGGCTAAAAACAGAGACCCAGTACTTC. Translation gives CASSGIAGGLKTETQYF.

This clonotype ranks as medium-sized (0.01 to 0.1%). This rearrangement joins TRBV5-6 to TRBJ1-3, with D hard to call. With 0 bases removed from V and 0 bases from J, the gap between germline ends came to 7 bases. Germline lookup yields CDR1 SGHDT and CDR2 YYEEEE. This CDR3 has 15 residues. CDR3 sequence reads: CASSLDGPSGNTIYF. CDR3 nucleotides: TGTGCCAGCAGCTTGGACGGACCCTCTGGAAACACCATATATTTT. Drawing the rest from reference TRBV5-6 and TRBJ1-3, the complete variable domain is DAGVTQSPTHLIKTRGQQVTLRCSPKSGHDTVSWYQQALGQGPQFIFQYYEEEERQRGNFPDRFSGHQFPNYSSELNVNALLLGDSALYLCASSLDGPSGNTIYFGEGSWLTVV.

This clonotype appeared many times. V usage is TRBV19 and J usage is TRBJ1-5; D is unclear. CDR1 is LNHDA, CDR2 SQIVND, per germline (reference sequence). Between the trimmed V and J ends, which lost 1 base and 1 base, there was a span of 11 bases. This CDR3 has 16 residues. The CDR3 DNA reads as TGTGCCAGTAGTATAGGATCGAAGATAAGCAATCAGCCCCAGCATTTT. As protein: CASSIGSKISNQPQHF.

This clonotype is labeled medium-sized. This chain uses TRBV29-1 with TRBJ2-3; 9 bases fit TRBD2. The CDR3 length is 13 residues. The J segment lost 4 bases and the V segment lost 6 bases, leaving 5 bases of the junction unmatched. The germline gives CDR1 SQVTM, CDR2 ANQGSEA. The CDR3 loop is CSVAGGPADTQYF. CDR3 nucleotide sequence: TGCAGCGTCGCGGGGGGGCCCGCAGATACGCAGTATTTT.

This rearrangement joins TRBV4-1 to TRBJ1-1; 10 bases agree with TRBD1. Losses at the gene ends were 4 bases for V and 1 base for J; bases not matched to a gene: 6. CDR1 is MGHRA and CDR2 is YSYEKL in the germline V gene. This CDR3 spans 16 amino acids. The CDR3 DNA reads TGCGCCAGCAGCCCCCAGGACAGGGGGAGGAACACTGAAGCTTTCTTT. Translated: CASSPQDRGRNTEAFF.

The rearrangement links TRBV6-1 to TRBJ2-3, with D possibly matching TRBD1 (5 bases). Trimming stripped 4 bases from V and 3 bases from J, with 11 bases between. The CDR3 totals 14 residues. Looked up from germline, CDR1 is MNHNS and CDR2 is SASEGT. The CDR3 reads CASSAETATDTQYF. The CDR3 DNA reads TGTGCCAGCAGTGCCGAGACAGCTACAGATACGCAGTATTTT.

This clonotype has a count of ten or more. This chain connects TRBV7-9 to TRBJ1-6, with 9 nucleotides matching TRBD1. Germline V gene data show CDR1 as SEHNR and CDR2 as FQNEAQ (reference sequence). The CDR3 extends over 16 amino acids. J was trimmed by 7 bases and V by 4 bases; bases with no gene match: 8. CDR3 residues: CASSSGTGSINSPLHF. The CDR3 nucleotides read TGTGCCAGCAGCTCAGGGACAGGGAGTATCAATTCACCCCTCCACTTT.

This clonotype is categorized as medium-sized. Written as DNA, the CDR3 is TGTGCCAGCTCCCCGCCTTTGAGAGAGGGGGACACTGAAGCTTTCTTT. It translates to CASSPPLREGDTEAFF. This sequence joins TRBV18 and TRBJ1-1; TRBD1 might be the D (6 bases). This CDR3 has 16 residues. Deletions cut 6 bases from V and 3 bases from J, with 20 bases between. Germline values: CDR1 KGHSH, CDR2 LQKENI.

Many counts were recorded for this clonotype. This chain uses TRBV12-3 or TRBV12-4 with TRBJ2-5; 10 nucleotides align to TRBD2. V lost 7 bases to trimming and J lost 5 bases; unmatched junction nucleotides: 4. The CDR3 extends over 13 amino acids. The CDR3 sequence is CASNQRGGETQYF. The CDR3 region has the DNA TGTGCCAGCAACCAGCGGGGGGGCGAGACCCAGTACTTC.

This clonotype has a count of ten or more. The chain couples TRBV12-3 or TRBV12-4 to TRBJ2-3; either TRBD1 or TRBD2 may supply D (6 bases each). V was clipped by 1 base and J by 3 bases, with 11 bases between them. The CDR3 has 15 amino acids. The CDR3 protein is CASSLGWGATDTQYF. Written as DNA, the CDR3 is TGTGCCAGCAGTTTAGGCTGGGGGGCGACAGATACGCAGTATTTT.

This clonotype has only a few counts. The chain recombines TRBV6-6 with TRBJ1-5; D is perhaps TRBD1 (6 bases). This CDR3 is built from 14 residues. The V gene lost 5 bases and the J gene lost 3 bases, with 11 bases spanning the gap. Germline V gene lookup returns CDR1 MNHNY and CDR2 SVGAGI (reference sequence). Here the CDR3 reads CASSRAGVNQPQHF. As DNA, the CDR3 is TGTGCCAGCAGTCGGGCAGGGGTCAATCAGCCCCAGCATTTT.

This clonotype turned up a few times. The rearrangement joins TRBV6-5 to TRBJ1-2, with D possibly being TRBD1 (6 bases). V lost 6 bases and J 4 bases, leaving 18 bases between the germline ends. The CDR3 consists of 15 residues. CDR1 MNHEY and CDR2 SVGAGI come from the germline V gene. CDR3: CASSTGGGRGYGYTF. CDR3 in DNA: TGTGCCAGCAGCACCGGGGGGGGCCGAGGCTATGGCTACACCTTC.

This clonotype was counted many times. The CDR3 sequence: CASSLSKWRGYEQYF. The CDR3 coding sequence is TGTGCCAGCAGCTTATCTAAGTGGCGGGGCTACGAGCAGTACTTC. The chain couples TRBV7-2 to TRBJ2-7; D is perhaps TRBD2 (6 bases). CDR3 length: 15 amino acids. CDR1 and CDR2 from the germline V gene are SGHTA and FQGNSA. The V gene lost 2 bases and the J gene lost 3 bases, with 14 bases spanning the gap.

The gene calls are TRBV5-1 and TRBJ2-1, with TRBD1 identical over 9 bases. This CDR3 region has 14 residues. Germline V lookup: CDR1 SGHRS, CDR2 YFSETQ. J lost 6 bases, V lost 4 bases, and 5 bases had no gene match. The DNA for the CDR3 is TGCGCCAGCAGCCCGGGACAGGGAGTCAATGAGCAGTTCTTC. It codes for CASSPGQGVNEQFF.

Sample share makes this clonotype medium-sized. As DNA, the CDR3 is TGTGCCAGCAGCCGCGGCGGGGGGACAGGGTGGACTGAAGCTTTCTTT. Encoded protein: CASSRGGGTGWTEAFF. J is TRBJ1-1 and V is TRBV6-1; TRBD1 agrees at 9 bases. Per the germline V gene, CDR1 is MNHNS and CDR2 is SASEGT. CDR3 length: 16 amino acids. V lost 6 bases and J lost 5; bases outside the gene matches: 13.

This rearrangement joins TRBV19 to TRBJ2-7; possible D gene TRBD1, 6 bases. Trimming took 5 bases from V and 3 from J, leaving 11 bases between them. The CDR3 is 13 amino acids. In germline, CDR1 is LNHDA, CDR2 SQIVND (reference sequence). CDR3 nucleotide sequence: TGTGCCAGTAGTGTCGGACAGCACTACGAGCAGTACTTC. It yields the protein CASSVGQHYEQYF.

The chain links TRBV6-2 or TRBV6-3 to TRBJ2-5, with D unclear. Germline V gives CDR1 MNHEY, CDR2 SVGEGT. Trimming stripped 0 bases from V and 8 bases from J, with 16 bases between. The CDR3 sequence is 15 residues long. The DNA of the CDR3 is TGTGCCAGCAGTTACTCTAGGACCCAAAAGGATACCCAGTACTTC. It specifies CASSYSRTQKDTQYF.

V and J are TRBV2 and TRBJ1-1; 7 bases line up with TRBD1. Germline trimming cut 2 bases from V and 11 bases from J; bases unmatched to any gene: 8. Germline CDR1 and CDR2: SNHLY and FYNNEI. The CDR3 contains 13 residues. The CDR3 DNA is TGTGCCAGCAGTGAACGTGTGACAGGGTCGGCTTTCTTT. Amino acids: CASSERVTGSAFF.

This clonotype qualifies as medium-sized. The chain links TRBV20-1 to TRBJ2-1; TRBD1 matches 10 bases. The V gene's germline CDR1 is DFQATT and CDR2 SNEGSKA (reference sequence). This CDR3 is built from 17 residues. V was clipped by 0 bases and J by 12 bases; unmatched bases: 17. DNA of the CDR3: TGCAGTGCTAGAGATCCCCTCTCAAGACAGGGGGCATCGCGGCAGTTCTTC. This sequence encodes CSARDPLSRQGASRQFF.

The chain joins TRBV2 to TRBJ2-1; 7 bases are shared with TRBD1. With V trimmed by 6 bases and J by 2 bases, 7 bases remained unmatched. The CDR3 contains 15 residues. Germline V gene sequence: CDR1 SNHLY, CDR2 FYNNEI. In DNA form, the CDR3 reads TGTGCCAGCAGCGCGAACAGGGGACCCTACAATGAGCAGTTCTTC. Amino acid sequence: CASSANRGPYNEQFF.

By proportion, this clonotype is medium-sized. The chain couples TRBV10-3 to TRBJ1-4; 7 bases agree with TRBD1. Germline-derived CDR1 and CDR2 are ENHRY and SYGVKD. This CDR3 spans 13 amino acids. V was pared by 6 bases and J by 6 bases, with 4 bases of the junction left unmatched. The CDR3 nucleotides read TGTGCCATCAGACACGACAGGGATGAAAAACTGTTTTTT. Translation: CAIRHDRDEKLFF.

This clonotype is categorized as medium-sized. This chain uses TRBV6-1 with TRBJ2-5; D is possibly TRBD2 (6 bases). Germline-derived CDR1 and CDR2 are MNHNS and SASEGT. CDR3 length: 11 amino acids. Trimming left V 11 bases short and J 4 bases short, with 11 bases between. The CDR3 reads CAGGTVETQYF. The CDR3 bases are TGTGCCGGCGGGACGGTAGAGACCCAGTACTTC.